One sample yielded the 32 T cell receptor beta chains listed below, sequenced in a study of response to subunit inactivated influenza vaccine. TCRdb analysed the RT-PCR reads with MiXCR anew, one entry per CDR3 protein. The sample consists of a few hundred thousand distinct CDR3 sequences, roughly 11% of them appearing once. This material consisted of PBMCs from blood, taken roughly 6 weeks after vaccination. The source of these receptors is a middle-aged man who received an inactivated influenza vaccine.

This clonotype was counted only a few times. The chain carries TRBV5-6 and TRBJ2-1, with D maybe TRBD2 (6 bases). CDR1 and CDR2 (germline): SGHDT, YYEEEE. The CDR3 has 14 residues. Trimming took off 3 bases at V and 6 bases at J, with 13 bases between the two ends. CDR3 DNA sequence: TGTGCCAGCAGCTGGGGACTCACCCCCAATGAGCAGTTCTTC. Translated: CASSWGLTPNEQFF.

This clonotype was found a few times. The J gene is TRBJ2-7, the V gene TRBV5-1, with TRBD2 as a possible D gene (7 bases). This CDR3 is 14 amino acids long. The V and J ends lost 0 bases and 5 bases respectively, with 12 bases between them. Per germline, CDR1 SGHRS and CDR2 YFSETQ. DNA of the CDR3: TGCGCCAGCAGCTTGGAAGGGGGAGGGAACGAGCAGTACTTC. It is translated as CASSLEGGGNEQYF.

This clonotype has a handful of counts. Here the CDR3 reads CASSPSGVGELFF. DNA of the CDR3: TGTGCCAGCAGTCCGAGCGGGGTCGGGGAGCTGTTTTTT. The V call is TRBV6-2 or TRBV6-3, the J call TRBJ2-2; TRBD2 matches 7 bases. The CDR3 is 13 residues long. Germline lookup yields CDR1 MNHEY and CDR2 SVGEGT. With 5 bases clipped from V and 7 bases from J, the junction kept 4 bases outside the gene matches.

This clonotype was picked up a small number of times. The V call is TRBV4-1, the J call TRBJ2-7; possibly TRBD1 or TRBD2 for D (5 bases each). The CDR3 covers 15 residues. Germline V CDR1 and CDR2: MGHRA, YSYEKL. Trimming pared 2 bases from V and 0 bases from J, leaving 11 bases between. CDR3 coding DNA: TGCGCCAGCAGCCAACTGGGACCGATCTCCTACGAGCAGTACTTC. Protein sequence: CASSQLGPISYEQYF.

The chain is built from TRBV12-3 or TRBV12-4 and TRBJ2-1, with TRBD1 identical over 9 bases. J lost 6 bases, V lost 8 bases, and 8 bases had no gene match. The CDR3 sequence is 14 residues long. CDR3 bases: TGTGCCAGCGCCGGGACAGGGATAATCAATGAGCAGTTCTTC. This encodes CASAGTGIINEQFF.

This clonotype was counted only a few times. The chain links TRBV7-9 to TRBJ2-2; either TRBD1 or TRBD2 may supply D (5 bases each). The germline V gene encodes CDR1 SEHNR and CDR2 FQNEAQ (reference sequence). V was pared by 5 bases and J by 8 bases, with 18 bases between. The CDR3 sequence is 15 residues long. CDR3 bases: TGTGCCAGCAGCGCGCCCGGGATCAGGGAAGGGGAGCTGTTTTTT. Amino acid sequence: CASSAPGIREGELFF.

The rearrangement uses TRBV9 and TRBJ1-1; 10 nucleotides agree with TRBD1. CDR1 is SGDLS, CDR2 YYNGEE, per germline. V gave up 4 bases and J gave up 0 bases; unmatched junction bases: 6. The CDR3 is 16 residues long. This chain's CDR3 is CASSPTGGPMNTEAFF. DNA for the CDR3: TGTGCCAGCAGCCCGACAGGGGGCCCGATGAACACTGAAGCTTTCTTT.

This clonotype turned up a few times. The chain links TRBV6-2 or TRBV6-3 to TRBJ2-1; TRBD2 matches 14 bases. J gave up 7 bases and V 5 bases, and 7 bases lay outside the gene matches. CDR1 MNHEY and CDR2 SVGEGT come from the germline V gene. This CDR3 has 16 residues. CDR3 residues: CASSLPGTSGSNEQFF. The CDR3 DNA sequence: TGTGCCAGCAGTCTCCCCGGGACTAGCGGGAGTAATGAGCAGTTCTTC.

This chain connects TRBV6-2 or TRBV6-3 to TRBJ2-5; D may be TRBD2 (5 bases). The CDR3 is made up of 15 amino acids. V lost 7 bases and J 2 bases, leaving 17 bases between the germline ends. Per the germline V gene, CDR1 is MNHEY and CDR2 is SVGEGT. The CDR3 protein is CASIRGLDWQETQYF. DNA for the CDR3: TGTGCCAGCATTAGAGGACTGGATTGGCAAGAGACCCAGTACTTC.

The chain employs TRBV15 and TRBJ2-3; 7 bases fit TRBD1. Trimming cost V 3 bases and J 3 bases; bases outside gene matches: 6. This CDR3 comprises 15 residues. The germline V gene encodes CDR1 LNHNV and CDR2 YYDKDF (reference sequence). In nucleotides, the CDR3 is TGTGCCACCAGCAGTCTTCGACAGGGAACAGATACGCAGTATTTT. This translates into CATSSLRQGTDTQYF.

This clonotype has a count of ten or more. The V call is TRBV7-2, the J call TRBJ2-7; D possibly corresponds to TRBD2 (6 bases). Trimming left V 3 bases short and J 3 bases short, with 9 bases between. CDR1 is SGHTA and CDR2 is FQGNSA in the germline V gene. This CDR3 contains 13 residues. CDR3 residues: CASSFGGLYEQYF. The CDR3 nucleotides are TGTGCCAGCAGCTTTGGGGGACTCTACGAGCAGTACTTC.

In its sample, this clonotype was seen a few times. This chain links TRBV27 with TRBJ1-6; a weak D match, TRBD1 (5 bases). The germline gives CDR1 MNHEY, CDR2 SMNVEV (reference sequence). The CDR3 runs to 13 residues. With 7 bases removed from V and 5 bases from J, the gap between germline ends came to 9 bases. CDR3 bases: TGTGCCAGCACTGGGACTGATAATTCACCCCTCCACTTT. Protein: CASTGTDNSPLHF.

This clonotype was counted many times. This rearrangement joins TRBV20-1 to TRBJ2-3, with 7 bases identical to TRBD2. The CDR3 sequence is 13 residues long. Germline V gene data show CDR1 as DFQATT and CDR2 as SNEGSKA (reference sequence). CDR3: CSASSGSTDTQYF. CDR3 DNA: TGCAGCGCATCTAGCGGCAGCACAGATACGCAGTATTTT.

The CDR3 spells CASKPGVSGANVLTF. CDR3 nucleotide sequence: TGTGCCAGCAAACCGGGGGTCTCTGGGGCCAACGTCCTGACTTTC. This chain links TRBV6-1 with TRBJ2-6; D possibly corresponds to TRBD2 (6 bases). V dropped 7 bases and J dropped 0 bases, with 10 bases sitting between them. Germline assignment: CDR1 MNHNS and CDR2 SASEGT. This CDR3 spans 15 amino acids.

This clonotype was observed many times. CDR3 bases: TGTGCCAGCAGCTTAAGCGGTAATGAAAAACTGTTTTTT. Its translation: CASSLSGNEKLFF. The chain uses TRBV7-9 and TRBJ1-4, with D uncertain. Trimming removed 2 bases at V and 4 bases at J, with 5 bases between. CDR1 and CDR2 from the germline V gene are SEHNR and FQNEAQ (reference sequence). The CDR3 consists of 13 residues.

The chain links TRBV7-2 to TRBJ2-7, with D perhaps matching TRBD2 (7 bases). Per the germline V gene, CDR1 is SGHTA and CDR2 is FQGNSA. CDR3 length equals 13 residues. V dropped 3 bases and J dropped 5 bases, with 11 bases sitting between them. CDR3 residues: CASSFWGGDEQYF. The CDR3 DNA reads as TGTGCCAGCAGCTTTTGGGGGGGCGACGAGCAGTACTTC.

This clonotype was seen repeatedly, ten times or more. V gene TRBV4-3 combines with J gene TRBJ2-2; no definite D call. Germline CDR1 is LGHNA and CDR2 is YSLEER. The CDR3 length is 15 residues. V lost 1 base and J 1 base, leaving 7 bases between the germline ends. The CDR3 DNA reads TGCGCCAGCAGCCAAGGGGCATGGAACACCGGGGAGCTGTTTTTT. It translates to CASSQGAWNTGELFF.

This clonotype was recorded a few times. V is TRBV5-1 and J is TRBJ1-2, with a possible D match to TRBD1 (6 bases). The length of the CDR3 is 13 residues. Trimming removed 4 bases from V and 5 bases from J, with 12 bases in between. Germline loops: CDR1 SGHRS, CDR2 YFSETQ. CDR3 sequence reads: CASSEQGEYGYTF. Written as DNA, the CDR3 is TGCGCCAGCAGCGAACAGGGCGAATATGGCTACACCTTC.

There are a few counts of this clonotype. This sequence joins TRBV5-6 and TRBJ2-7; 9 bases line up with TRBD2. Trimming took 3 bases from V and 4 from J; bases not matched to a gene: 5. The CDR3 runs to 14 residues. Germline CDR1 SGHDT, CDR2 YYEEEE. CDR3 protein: CASSSLAGDYEQYF. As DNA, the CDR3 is TGTGCCAGCAGCTCCTTAGCGGGGGATTACGAGCAGTACTTC.

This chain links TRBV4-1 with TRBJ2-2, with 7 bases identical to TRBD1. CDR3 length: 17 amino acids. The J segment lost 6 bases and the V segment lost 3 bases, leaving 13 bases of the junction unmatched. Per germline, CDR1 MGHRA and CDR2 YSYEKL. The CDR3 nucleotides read TGCGCCAGCAGCCACCCGGCGAGAGGGGGCATAGCCGGGGAGCTGTTTTTT. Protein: CASSHPARGGIAGELFF.

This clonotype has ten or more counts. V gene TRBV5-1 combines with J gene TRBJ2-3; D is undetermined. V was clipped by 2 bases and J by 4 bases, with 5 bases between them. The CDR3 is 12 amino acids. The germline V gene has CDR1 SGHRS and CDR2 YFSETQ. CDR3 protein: CASSFTSDTQYF. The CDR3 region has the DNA TGCGCCAGCAGCTTTACATCAGATACGCAGTATTTT.

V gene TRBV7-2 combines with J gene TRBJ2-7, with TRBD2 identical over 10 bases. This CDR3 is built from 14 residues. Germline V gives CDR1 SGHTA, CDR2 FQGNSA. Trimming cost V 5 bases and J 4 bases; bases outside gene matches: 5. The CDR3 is CASSPTSGVYEQYF. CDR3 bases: TGTGCCAGCAGCCCAACTAGCGGGGTATACGAGCAGTACTTC. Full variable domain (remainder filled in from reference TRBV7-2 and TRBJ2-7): GAGVSQSPSNKVTEKGKDVELRCDPISGHTALYWYRQSLGQGLEFLIYFQGNSAPDKSGLPSDRFSAERTGGSVSTLTIQRTQQEDSAVYLCASSPTSGVYEQYFGPGTRLTVT.

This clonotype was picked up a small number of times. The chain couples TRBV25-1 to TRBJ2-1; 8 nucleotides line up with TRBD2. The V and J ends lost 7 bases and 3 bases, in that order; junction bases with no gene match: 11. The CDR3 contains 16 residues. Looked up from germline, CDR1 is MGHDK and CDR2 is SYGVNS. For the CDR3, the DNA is TGTGCCAGCACCGGACTAGCCTCACCCTACTACAATGAGCAGTTCTTC. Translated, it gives CASTGLASPYYNEQFF.

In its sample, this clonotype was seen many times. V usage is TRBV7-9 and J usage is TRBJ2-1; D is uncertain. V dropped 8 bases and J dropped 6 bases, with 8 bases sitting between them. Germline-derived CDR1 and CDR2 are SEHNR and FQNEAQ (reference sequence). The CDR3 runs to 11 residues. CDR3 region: CASGDLNEQFF. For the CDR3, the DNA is TGTGCCAGCGGGGATCTCAATGAGCAGTTCTTC. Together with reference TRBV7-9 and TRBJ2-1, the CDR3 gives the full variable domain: DTGVSQNPRHKITKRGQNVTFRCDPISEHNRLYWYRQTLGQGPEFLTYFQNEAQLEKSRLLSDRFSAERPKGSFSTLEIQRTEQGDSAMYLCASGDLNEQFFGPGTRLTVL.

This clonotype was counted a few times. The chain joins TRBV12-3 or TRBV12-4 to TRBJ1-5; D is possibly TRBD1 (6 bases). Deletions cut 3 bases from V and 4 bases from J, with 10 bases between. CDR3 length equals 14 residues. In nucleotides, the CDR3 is TGTGCCAGCAGTTTCAAAGGGGGAAATCAGCCCCAGCATTTT. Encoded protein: CASSFKGGNQPQHF.

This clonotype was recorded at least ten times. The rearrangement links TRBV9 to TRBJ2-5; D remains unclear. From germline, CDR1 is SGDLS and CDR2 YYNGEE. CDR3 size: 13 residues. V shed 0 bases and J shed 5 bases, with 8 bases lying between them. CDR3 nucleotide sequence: TGTGCCAGCAGCGTAGAGACGGAGGAGACCCAGTACTTC. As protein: CASSVETEETQYF.

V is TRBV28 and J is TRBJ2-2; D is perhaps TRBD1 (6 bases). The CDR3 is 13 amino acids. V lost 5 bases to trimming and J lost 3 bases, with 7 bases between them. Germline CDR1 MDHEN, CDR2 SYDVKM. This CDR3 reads CASSPGDTGELFF. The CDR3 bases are TGTGCCAGCAGTCCAGGGGACACCGGGGAGCTGTTTTTT. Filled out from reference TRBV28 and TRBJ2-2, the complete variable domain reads DVKVTQSSRYLVKRTGEKVFLECVQDMDHENMFWYRQDPGLGLRLIYFSYDVKMKEKGDIPEGYSVSREKKERFSLILESASTNQTSMYLCASSPGDTGELFFGEGSRLTVL.

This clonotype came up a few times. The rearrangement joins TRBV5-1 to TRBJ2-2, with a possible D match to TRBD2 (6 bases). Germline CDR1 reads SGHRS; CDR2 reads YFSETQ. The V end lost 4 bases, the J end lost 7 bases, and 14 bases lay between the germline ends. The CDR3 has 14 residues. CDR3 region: CASSPGDSFGELFF. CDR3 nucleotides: TGCGCCAGCAGCCCGGGAGACAGTTTCGGGGAGCTGTTTTTT.

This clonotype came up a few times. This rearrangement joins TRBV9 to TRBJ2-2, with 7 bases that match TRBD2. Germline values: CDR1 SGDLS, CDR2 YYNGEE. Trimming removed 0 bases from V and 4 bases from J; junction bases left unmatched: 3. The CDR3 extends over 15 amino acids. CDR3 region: CASSVGGEGTGELFF. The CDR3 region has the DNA TGTGCCAGCAGCGTAGGCGGGGAGGGCACCGGGGAGCTGTTTTTT.

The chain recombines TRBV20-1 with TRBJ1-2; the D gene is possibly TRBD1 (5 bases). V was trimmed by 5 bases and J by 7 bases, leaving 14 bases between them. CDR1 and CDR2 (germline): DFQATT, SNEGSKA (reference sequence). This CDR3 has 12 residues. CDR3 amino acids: CSAATEVSGYTF. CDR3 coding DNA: TGCAGTGCTGCGACAGAGGTCTCTGGCTACACCTTC.

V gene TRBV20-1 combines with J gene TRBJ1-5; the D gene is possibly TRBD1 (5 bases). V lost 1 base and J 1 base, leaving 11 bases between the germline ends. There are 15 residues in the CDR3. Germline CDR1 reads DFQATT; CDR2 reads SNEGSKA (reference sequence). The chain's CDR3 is CSARGWAGSNQPQHF. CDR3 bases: TGCAGTGCTAGAGGGTGGGCAGGGAGCAATCAGCCCCAGCATTTT.

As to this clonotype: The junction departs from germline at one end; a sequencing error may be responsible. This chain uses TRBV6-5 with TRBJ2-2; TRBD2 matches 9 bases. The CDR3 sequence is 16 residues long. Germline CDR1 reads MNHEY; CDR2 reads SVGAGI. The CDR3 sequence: CASRYYSGGNTGELFF. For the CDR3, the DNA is TGTGCCAGCCGTTATTATAGCGGGGGGAACACCGGGGAGCTGTTTTTT.